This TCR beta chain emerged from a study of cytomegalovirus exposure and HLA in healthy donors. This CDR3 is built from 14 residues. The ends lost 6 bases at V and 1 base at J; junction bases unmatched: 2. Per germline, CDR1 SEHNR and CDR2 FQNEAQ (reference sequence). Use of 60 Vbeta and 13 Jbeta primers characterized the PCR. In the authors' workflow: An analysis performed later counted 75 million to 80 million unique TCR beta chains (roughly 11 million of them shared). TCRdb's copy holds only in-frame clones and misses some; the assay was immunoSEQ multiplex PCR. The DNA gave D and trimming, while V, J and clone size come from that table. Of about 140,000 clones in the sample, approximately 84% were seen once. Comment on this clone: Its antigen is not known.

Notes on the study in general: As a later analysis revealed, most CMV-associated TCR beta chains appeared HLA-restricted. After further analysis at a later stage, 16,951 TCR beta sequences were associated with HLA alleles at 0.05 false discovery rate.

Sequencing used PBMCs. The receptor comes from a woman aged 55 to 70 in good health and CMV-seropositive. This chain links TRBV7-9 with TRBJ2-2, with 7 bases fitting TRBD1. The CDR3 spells CASRRTGNTGELFF. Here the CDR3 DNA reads TGTGCCAGCAGGCGGACAGGGAACACCGGGGAGCTGTTTTTT.